The T cell receptor beta chain under discussion was sequenced for a study of T cell responses to AZD1222 COVID-19 vaccine. Using immunoSEQ multiplex PCR, the repertoire was profiled, and TCRdb retains in-frame clones only, with some absent. The sample contains 90,000 to 150,000 clones, less than 90% of which appear only once. A remark on this clone: The antigen is undetermined.

Study-level results: Unmutated variant regions are reportedly the target of nearly half of TCRs that are spike-specific.

The sequence was collected from an adult in good health. The sequencing here drew on peripheral blood, taken on day 0 of AZD1222 vaccination.

CDR3 sequence: CASSTGGGWSSYEQYF. In nucleotides, the CDR3 is TGTGCCAGCAGTACAGGAGGGGGATGGAGCTCCTACGAGCAGTACTTC. The V and J genes are TRBV28 and TRBJ2-7, with D perhaps TRBD1 or TRBD2 (6 bases each). The V end was cut by 5 bases, the J end by 0 bases, with 17 bases between. Germline V gives CDR1 MDHEN, CDR2 SYDVKM. The length of the CDR3 is 16 residues.